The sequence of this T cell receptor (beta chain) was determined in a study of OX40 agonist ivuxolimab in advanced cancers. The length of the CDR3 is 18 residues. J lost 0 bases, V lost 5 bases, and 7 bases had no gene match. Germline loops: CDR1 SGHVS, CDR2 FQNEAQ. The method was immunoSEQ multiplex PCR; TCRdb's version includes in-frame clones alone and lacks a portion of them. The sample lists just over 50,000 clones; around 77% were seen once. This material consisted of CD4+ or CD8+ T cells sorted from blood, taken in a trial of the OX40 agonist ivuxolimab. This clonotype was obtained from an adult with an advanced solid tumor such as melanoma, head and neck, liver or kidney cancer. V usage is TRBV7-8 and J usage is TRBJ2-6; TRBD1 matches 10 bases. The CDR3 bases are TGTGCCAGCAGCCCCCTGACAGGGGGCGTCTCTGGGGCCAACGTCCTGACTTTC. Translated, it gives CASSPLTGGVSGANVLTF.